This T cell receptor beta chain stems from a study of T cell responses to AZD1222 COVID-19 vaccine. On this clone: What it recognizes is unknown.

Study-level results: Unmutated variant regions are reportedly the target of nearly half of TCRs that are spike-specific. Repertoire sampling was restricted to post-peak T cell response timepoints. Compared with day 0, the breadth and depth of the Spike-specific TCR repertoire rose significantly after two doses of AZD1222. With dominance at 160-218 and 743-854, vaccine-associated CD4 TCRs spanned spike.

The CDR3 is 14 residues long. CDR1 and CDR2 (germline): SGHAT, FQNNGV. V lost 2 bases and J lost 3; bases outside the gene matches: 4. Profiled with immunoSEQ multiplex PCR; TCRdb holds only in-frame clones, not every one. The sample lists about 180,000 clones, about 86% occurring once. The sample was peripheral blood, taken on day 0 of AZD1222 vaccination. This sequence joins TRBV11-2 and TRBJ2-7; 7 bases match TRBD1. This receptor was taken from an adult in good health. CDR3 sequence: CASSLFGTDYEQYF. The CDR3 region has the DNA TGTGCCAGCAGCTTATTCGGGACAGACTACGAGCAGTACTTC. Full variable domain (remainder filled in from reference TRBV11-2 and TRBJ2-7): EAGVAQSPRYKIIEKRQSVAFWCNPISGHATLYWYQQILGQGPKLLIQFQNNGVVDDSQLPKDRFSAERLKGVDSTLKIQPAKLEDSAVYLCASSLFGTDYEQYFGPGTRLTVT.